A selection of T cell receptor beta chains follows, all from one sample in a study of blood T cell repertoires in COVID-19. TCRdb's copy holds only in-frame clones and misses some; the assay was immunoSEQ multiplex PCR. The sample lists hundreds of thousands of clones, around 81% occurring once. The specimen sequenced was peripheral blood. All receptors derive from a woman aged 45-65 years with active or convalescent COVID-19. Both conserved end residues are part of each CDR3. The D gene is left open where the match is weak. Rows may omit the clone size; those that give it use once, few, many or a size class.

>.|TRBD1|TRBV6-5|TRBJ2-7
CASRVQGDYYEQYF
TGTGCCAGCAGAGTACAGGGGGATTACTACGAGCAGTACTTC
>few|TRBD1|TRBV6-1|TRBJ1-3
CASSEATGRTIYF
TGTGCCAGCAGTGAAGCGACAGGGAGGACCATATATTTT
>.|TRBD2|TRBV11-1|TRBJ2-3
CASAPGTSGIDTQYF
TGTGCCAGCGCCCCCGGGACTAGCGGGATAGATACGCAGTATTTT
>.|.|TRBV5-1|TRBJ2-7
CASSLGQTSSYEQYF
TGCGCCAGCAGCTTGGGACAGACCTCATCCTACGAGCAGTACTTC
>.|TRBD1|TRBV6-6|TRBJ2-7
CASSYSGQGVPYEQYF
TGTGCCAGCAGTTACTCAGGACAGGGGGTTCCCTACGAGCAGTACTTC
>.|.|TRBV5-1|TRBJ2-7
CASSEVGQAYEQYF
TGCGCCAGCAGCGAGGTGGGACAAGCCTACGAGCAGTACTTC
>.|.|TRBV7-9|TRBJ1-1
CASSLGSGVGTEAFF
TGTGCCAGCAGCTTAGGCTCCGGGGTAGGAACTGAAGCTTTCTTT
>.|.|TRBV19|TRBJ2-2
CASSITPLLNTGELFF
TGTGCCAGTAGTATTACGCCTCTACTGAATACCGGGGAGCTGTTTTTT
>few|.|TRBV6-2/TRBV6-3|TRBJ1-2
CASSLTANNYGYTF
TGTGCCAGCAGTTTGACAGCGAATAACTATGGCTACACCTTC
>.|TRBD1|TRBV18|TRBJ1-2
CASSTGTGEGGYTF
TGTGCCAGCTCAACCGGGACAGGGGAAGGTGGCTACACCTTC
>once|TRBD1|TRBV13|TRBJ2-5
CASSVLTGGSETQYF
TGTGCCAGCAGCGTATTAACAGGGGGCAGCGAGACCCAGTACTTC
>once|.|TRBV2|TRBJ2-7
CASSEEQITYEQYF
TGTGCCAGCAGTGAGGAACAGATCACCTACGAGCAGTACTTC
>.|.|TRBV5-5|TRBJ2-2
CATGGNTGELFF
TGTGCCACCGGGGGGAACACCGGGGAGCTGTTTTTT
>.|.|TRBV9|TRBJ1-1
CASSVAPGETAFF
TGTGCCAGCAGCGTAGCGCCAGGGGAGACGGCTTTCTTT
>.|TRBD2|TRBV5-3|TRBJ2-7
CAGRTSGVYEQYF
TGTGCCGGGCGGACTAGCGGGGTCTACGAGCAGTACTTC
>.|TRBD2|TRBV27|TRBJ2-7
CASSFRRLAGVQYF
TGTGCCAGCAGTTTTAGGAGACTAGCGGGAGTGCAGTACTTC
>.|.|TRBV30|TRBJ2-7
CAWTDRSRLAIYEQYF
TGTGCCTGGACCGACCGCTCTAGGCTAGCTATCTACGAGCAGTACTTC
>.|TRBD1|TRBV10-2|TRBJ1-2
CASSEFGGQGMGYGYTF
TGCGCCAGCAGTGAGTTCGGCGGACAGGGTATGGGATATGGCTACACCTTC
>.|TRBD1|TRBV6-1|TRBJ2-3
CASSEIQGGTDTQYF
TGTGCCAGCAGTGAAATCCAGGGGGGCACAGATACGCAGTATTTT
>few|.|TRBV7-2|TRBJ1-6
CASSLGRVLNNSPLHF
TGTGCCAGCAGCTTAGGGAGGGTCCTCAATAATTCACCCCTCCACTTT
>.|.|TRBV7-2|TRBJ2-2
CASSLGGTGTGELFF
TGTGCCAGCAGCTTAGGGGGAACAGGCACCGGGGAGCTGTTTTTT
>.|.|TRBV28|TRBJ1-4
CASSLYPEATNEKLFF
TGTGCCAGCAGTTTGTATCCAGAGGCAACTAATGAAAAACTGTTTTTT
>.|.|TRBV30|TRBJ1-3
CAWEAWGGLSSGNTIYF
TGTGCCTGGGAGGCTTGGGGGGGGCTAAGCTCTGGAAACACCATATATTTT
>.|TRBD1|TRBV29-1|TRBJ2-1
CSGGQGGSYNEQFF
TGCAGCGGGGGACAGGGGGGCTCCTACAATGAGCAGTTCTTC
>.|.|TRBV5-1|TRBJ2-7
CASSLDGAASYEQYF
TGCGCCAGCAGCTTGGATGGAGCGGCCTCCTACGAGCAGTACTTC
>few|.|TRBV5-5|TRBJ2-5
CASSLAANIQETQYF
TGTGCCAGCAGCTTAGCCGCGAATATTCAAGAGACCCAGTACTTC
>.|TRBD2|TRBV5-6|TRBJ2-7
CASSAGLAGFDEQYF
TGTGCCAGCAGCGCTGGACTAGCGGGATTCGACGAGCAGTACTTC
>.|.|TRBV28|TRBJ2-3
CASSSSIDTQYF
TGTGCCAGCAGTTCTAGCATAGATACGCAGTATTTT
>.|.|TRBV9|TRBJ1-5
CASSAGVSNQPQHF
TGTGCCAGCAGCGCGGGGGTTAGCAATCAGCCCCAGCATTTT
>many|.|TRBV5-4|TRBJ2-5
CASSSKGGPSETQYF
TGTGCCAGCAGCTCCAAAGGAGGGCCGTCAGAGACCCAGTACTTC
>few|.|TRBV19|TRBJ1-6
CASTIQGRGNSPLHF
TGTGCCAGTACTATACAGGGAAGGGGTAATTCACCCCTCCACTTT
>once|TRBD2|TRBV4-1|TRBJ2-3
CASSQEPGRGSFTDTQYF
TGCGCCAGCAGCCAAGAGCCCGGGAGGGGAAGTTTCACAGATACGCAGTATTTT
>many|.|TRBV13|TRBJ2-1
CASSLGRGGFNEQFF
TGTGCCAGCAGCTTAGGCCGAGGAGGGTTCAATGAGCAGTTCTTC
>.|TRBD1|TRBV28|TRBJ2-5
CASSRQGNSETQYF
TGTGCCAGCAGCAGACAGGGGAACTCGGAGACCCAGTACTTC
>.|TRBD1|TRBV7-8|TRBJ2-3
CASSLKGASTDTQYF
TGTGCCAGCAGCTTAAAGGGGGCTAGCACAGATACGCAGTATTTT
>.|.|TRBV7-2|TRBJ1-2
CASSEGQFMGLYGYTF
TGTGCCAGCAGCGAAGGACAGTTCATGGGGCTCTATGGCTACACCTTC
>.|TRBD1|TRBV15|TRBJ1-1
CATSSGTGRNTEAFF
TGTGCCACCAGCAGCGGGACAGGGAGGAACACTGAAGCTTTCTTT
>.|.|TRBV4-2|TRBJ2-5
CASSFGGQQETQYF
TGTGCCAGCAGCTTCGGGGGGCAACAAGAGACCCAGTACTTC
>.|.|TRBV12-3/TRBV12-4|TRBJ1-1
CASSFNGETEAFF
TGTGCCAGCAGTTTCAACGGAGAAACTGAAGCTTTCTTT
>.|TRBD1|TRBV4-1|TRBJ1-4
CASSQEGTGGISEKLFF
TGCGCCAGCAGCCAAGAGGGGACAGGGGGCATTAGTGAAAAACTGTTTTTT
>.|TRBD1|TRBV6-5|TRBJ2-3
CASSGPDRVDTQYF
TGTGCCAGCAGCGGACCGGACAGGGTGGATACGCAGTATTTT
>.|.|TRBV6-5|TRBJ2-5
CASSYEGETQYF
TGTGCCAGCAGTTATGAGGGAGAGACCCAGTACTTC
>.|TRBD1|TRBV18|TRBJ2-7
CASSPTTGQAIYEQYF
TGTGCCAGCTCACCTACGACGGGACAGGCGATCTACGAGCAGTACTTC
>.|.|TRBV6-6|TRBJ1-5
CASSGAGKTGNQPQHF
TGTGCCAGCAGCGGGGCGGGAAAAACGGGCAATCAGCCCCAGCATTTT
>once|TRBD2|TRBV28|TRBJ2-7
CASSLGTSGRPLPYEQYF
TGTGCCAGCAGTCTAGGGACTAGCGGGAGGCCCCTCCCCTACGAGCAGTACTTC
>.|TRBD2|TRBV5-1|TRBJ2-5
CASSLGGLAVETQYF
TGCGCCAGCAGCTTGGGGGGACTAGCGGTAGAGACCCAGTACTTC
>.|.|TRBV7-3|TRBJ2-7
CASSLTPSSYEQYF
TGTGCCAGCAGCTTAACCCCGAGCTCCTACGAGCAGTACTTC
>few|TRBD1|TRBV10-3|TRBJ2-7
CAISGTGGDGALYEQYF
TGTGCCATCAGTGGGACAGGGGGCGATGGGGCCCTCTACGAGCAGTACTTC